This T cell receptor (beta chain) was sequenced in a study of shared clonotypes between healthy human individuals. Whole-study context: The cohort had two women and three men, ages 18 to 49.

The CDR3 is 11 amino acids. CDR1 and CDR2 (germline): SQVTM, ANQGSEA. V lost 7 bases and J 5 bases, leaving 9 bases between the germline ends. CD4+ cells underwent separation, giving CD45RA+ naive and CD45RA-negative memory subsets. Comments on this clone: Antigen specificity is unknown.

General study points: Generation probabilities of non-shared clonotypes were lower (relative to those shared by all four donors). Clonotype sharing across several donors was observed for around 5% of naive CD4 clonotypes.

The assay was immunoSEQ multiplex PCR, and TCRdb's table has in-frame clones only and misses some. The data contain some 1 million clones, about 70% of them seen just once; the ten biggest clones take up over 1.3%. The chain has TRBV29-1 and TRBJ2-4; D not resolved. Sequenced sample: memory CD4+ T cells sorted from blood. The subset was: CD45RA-negative fraction. The TCR comes from a man between 18 and 35 years old in good health. The CDR3 DNA reads as TGCAGCGCCGGAGACGAAAACATTCAGTACTTC. Protein: CSAGDENIQYF. Full variable domain (outside the CDR3, taken from reference TRBV29-1 and TRBJ2-4): SAVISQKPSRDICQRGTSLTIQCQVDSQVTMMFWYRQQPGQSLTLIATANQGSEATYESGFVIDKFPISRPNLTFSTLTVSNMSPEDSSIYLCSAGDENIQYFGAGTRLSVL.